The clone carrying this T cell receptor (beta chain) was seen just once. Its specificity is not known. Trimming removed 4 bases from V and 3 bases from J, with 14 bases in between. Germline CDR1 LGHNA, CDR2 YNFKEQ. The CDR3 totals 15 residues. This sample stems from a study of CD8 T cells in ankylosing spondylitis. Study-wide results and limits: Prior work had noted some motif variants in reactive arthritis blood and synovial fluid.

Each TCR beta library was made by quantitative 5'-RACE that incorporated molecular barcodes. Each CDR3 protein is one row after TCRdb ran MiXCR on the 5' RACE reads. Of roughly 250,000 distinct CDR3 sequences in the sample, about 10% are singletons; the top ten hold about 3%. The receptor comes from a male donor with ankylosing spondylitis or in good health (not recorded which). The sequencing sample was made of blood, either unsorted or a sorted T cell fraction (not recorded which). The chain has TRBV4-2 and TRBJ2-3; no definite D call. The CDR3, as DNA: TGTGCCAGCAGCCGGGGTAATTCCCAGACAGATACGCAGTATTTT. It codes for CASSRGNSQTDTQYF.